A selection of T cell receptor beta chains follows, all from one sample in a study of OX40 agonist ivuxolimab in advanced cancers. Using immunoSEQ multiplex PCR, the repertoire was profiled, and TCRdb retains in-frame clones only, with some absent. The table records approximately 46,000 clones, roughly 86% of them present only once. Specimen: CD4+ or CD8+ T cells sorted from blood, collected in a trial of the OX40 agonist ivuxolimab. Receptors were obtained from an adult with an advanced solid tumor such as melanoma, head and neck, liver or kidney cancer. CDR3s include the opening cysteine and the closing phenylalanine or tryptophan. A D gene is named only where the DNA matches it firmly. Rows may omit the clone size; those that give it use once, few, many or a size class.

TRBV30	TRBD2	.	TRBJ2-3	14	TGTGCCTGGACTGTTAGCGGGGGGGCCGCTACGCAGTATTTT	CAWTVSGGAATQYF
TRBV19	.	.	TRBJ2-3	15	TGTGCCAGTACATCGGGCAGGGCCTACACAGATACGCAGTATTTT	CASTSGRAYTDTQYF
TRBV7-9	.	.	TRBJ1-4	16	TGTGCCAGCAGCTTTATCGAGGTCGGGGCTAATGAAAAACTGTTTTTT	CASSFIEVGANEKLFF
TRBV4-2	.	.	TRBJ1-5	15	TGTGCCAGCAGCCAAGTTCTAGGAGGTTATGAGCCCCAGCATTTT	CASSQVLGGYEPQHF
TRBV30	TRBD1	.	TRBJ1-1	15	TGTGCCTGGAGTGGGACAGGCTTTTTTAGGACTGAAGCTTTCTTT	CAWSGTGFFRTEAFF
TRBV11-3	TRBD2	.	TRBJ2-1	15	TGTGCCAGCAGCTTTGAGCGGGGGGATGGGAATGAGCAGTTCTTC	CASSFERGDGNEQFF
TRBV29-1	.	.	TRBJ1-2	11	TGCAGCGTTGACGAACGGGGCGGCTACACCTTC	CSVDERGGYTF
TRBV19	.	.	TRBJ2-7	14	TGTGCCAGTAGTATTCTGTCGGGAGCCTACGAGCAGTACTTC	CASSILSGAYEQYF
TRBV7-8	TRBD2	.	TRBJ2-1	15	TGTGCCAGCAGCCCTTTAGCGGGGGAGGCCAATGAGCAGTTCTTC	CASSPLAGEANEQFF
TRBV6-1	.	.	TRBJ1-1	13	TGTGCCAGCAGTGAAGACAGGGTCACTGAAGCTTTCTTT	CASSEDRVTEAFF
TRBV5-4	.	.	TRBJ2-5	13	TGTGCCAGCGGAGACCTAGGGACGGAGACCCAGTACTTC	CASGDLGTETQYF
TRBV27	.	.	TRBJ1-4	14	TGTGCCAGCAGTTACAAGGGAACTAATGAAAAACTGTTTTTT	CASSYKGTNEKLFF
TRBV30	.	.	TRBJ1-2	15	TGTGCCTGGAGTACGCCGACAGCAAAAGGCTATGGCTACACCTTC	CAWSTPTAKGYGYTF
TRBV19	TRBD1	once	TRBJ1-1	14	TGTGCCACAGAGAGGGGGCAGGGGGTCACTGAAGCTTTCTTT	CATERGQGVTEAFF
TRBV7-9	TRBD1	.	TRBJ1-2	16	TGTGCCAGCAGCCAACTACGGACAGGGGATCTCGATGGCTACACCTTC	CASSQLRTGDLDGYTF
TRBV7-2	.	.	TRBJ1-2	12	TGTGCCAGCGGATGGGCCCTGACGGGCTACACCTTC	CASGWALTGYTF
TRBV7-2	.	.	TRBJ1-2	13	TGTGCCAGCAGCTTCTCGGACAGCTATGGCTACACCTTC	CASSFSDSYGYTF
TRBV6-5	TRBD1	.	TRBJ2-1	15	TGTGCCAGCAGTCTCCCCGGGACAGCTTACAATGAGCAGTTCTTC	CASSLPGTAYNEQFF